These 28 T cell receptor beta chains originate from one sample sequenced in a study of T-cell reconstitution after alpha-beta-depleted transplantation in children. TCRbeta library construction was performed incorporating unique molecular identifiers. TCRdb analysed the PCR reads with MiXCR anew, one entry per CDR3 protein. The sample lists just over 70,000 distinct CDR3 sequences; about 7% were seen once. The sequenced sample was PBMCs from the stem cell graft donor, obtained from the stem cell graft. The origin of the receptors is a human donor who donated a stem cell graft to a child with acute lymphoblastic leukemia.

This clonotype was observed many times. The chain has TRBV14 and TRBJ1-6; D remains ambiguous. The CDR3 consists of 13 residues. Trimming shortened V by 1 base and J by 5 bases, and 3 bases separated the two germline ends. Germline CDR1 SGHDN, CDR2 FVKESK. CDR3 amino acids: CASSQAHNSPLHF. The DNA of the CDR3 is TGTGCCAGCAGCCAAGCCCATAATTCACCCCTCCACTTT.

The rearrangement uses TRBV7-9 and TRBJ2-1; TRBD2 matches 7 bases. J lost 9 bases, V lost 3 bases, and 11 bases had no gene match. This CDR3 has 15 residues. Per germline, CDR1 SEHNR and CDR2 FQNEAQ (reference sequence). The CDR3 region is CASSLALAGVAEQFF. CDR3 DNA sequence: TGTGCCAGCAGCTTGGCCCTCGCGGGAGTAGCTGAGCAGTTCTTC.

This clonotype was seen at least ten times. J is TRBJ1-3 and V is TRBV5-1; no clear D gene. From germline, CDR1 is SGHRS and CDR2 YFSETQ. Between the trimmed V and J ends, which lost 5 bases and 0 bases, there was a span of 12 bases. There are 15 residues in the CDR3. In nucleotides, the CDR3 is TGCGCCAGCAGGCCCCAGGTTTCCTCTGGAAACACCATATATTTT. Its translation: CASRPQVSSGNTIYF.

This clonotype was counted many times. The chain combines TRBV13 with TRBJ1-2, with 11 nucleotides matching TRBD1. From germline, CDR1 is PRHDT and CDR2 FYEKMQ (reference sequence). This CDR3 is 15 amino acids long. J was trimmed by 3 bases and V by 8 bases; bases with no gene match: 8. DNA for the CDR3: TGTGCCAGCGGCCCGGGACAGGGGGATTACTATGGCTACACCTTC. Its protein is CASGPGQGDYYGYTF.

This clonotype was seen many times. This chain connects TRBV24-1 to TRBJ2-1, with D possibly matching TRBD2 (6 bases). Trimming removed 3 bases from V and 7 bases from J, with 9 bases in between. The CDR3 spans 13 residues. The germline CDR1 and CDR2 sequences are KGHDR and SFDVKD. Written as DNA, the CDR3 is TGTGCCACCAGTGATGGAGGGATGAATGAGCAGTTCTTC. This codes for CATSDGGMNEQFF.

In its sample, this clonotype was seen many times. The CDR3 DNA follows: TGTGCCAGCATTTCGAGTGATACGCAGTATTTT. It yields the protein CASISSDTQYF. V gene TRBV2 combines with J gene TRBJ2-3, with D unresolved. Trimming removed 7 bases at V and 6 bases at J, with 8 bases between. CDR1 and CDR2 from the germline V gene are SNHLY and FYNNEI. This CDR3 comprises 11 residues. Looking up the rest from reference TRBV2 and TRBJ2-3 gives the full variable domain: EPEVTQTPSHQVTQMGQEVILRCVPISNHLYFYWYRQILGQKVEFLVSFYNNEISEKSEIFDDQFSVERPDGSNFTLKIRSTKLEDSAMYFCASISSDTQYFGPGTRLTVL.

The J gene is TRBJ2-2, the V gene TRBV5-1; D gene uncertain. V lost 8 bases and J lost 3, with 11 bases in between. Looked up from germline, CDR1 is SGHRS and CDR2 is YFSETQ. CDR3 length: 13 amino acids. Here the CDR3 reads CASKLDDTGELFF. CDR3 sequence (DNA): TGCGCCAGTAAACTCGATGACACCGGGGAGCTGTTTTTT.

This clonotype appeared many times. The V gene is TRBV5-1, the J gene TRBJ2-1, with 10 nucleotides matching TRBD1. The CDR3 runs to 14 residues. Germline V gene data show CDR1 as SGHRS and CDR2 as YFSETQ. Trimming removed 4 bases from V and 7 bases from J; junction bases left unmatched: 5. The CDR3 here is CASSLGQGRNEQFF. The DNA for the CDR3 is TGCGCCAGCAGCCTGGGACAGGGGAGGAATGAGCAGTTCTTC.

This chain connects TRBV3-1 to TRBJ1-1, with TRBD1 as a possible D gene (5 bases). Germline values: CDR1 LGHDT, CDR2 YNNKEL (reference sequence). The CDR3 extends over 15 amino acids. The CDR3 loop reads CDTSPQGKGSTEAFF. CDR3 bases: TGTGACACCAGCCCCCAGGGAAAAGGGAGCACTGAAGCTTTCTTT.

This clonotype was recorded at least ten times. The chain is built from TRBV18 and TRBJ2-1, with D possibly TRBD2 on 6 matching bases. Germline assignment: CDR1 KGHSH and CDR2 LQKENI. This CDR3 is built from 15 residues. Trimming took 0 bases from V and 3 from J, leaving 9 bases between them. In DNA, the CDR3 is TGTGCCAGCTCACCACCACGCGGGAACTACAATGAGCAGTTCTTC. As protein: CASSPPRGNYNEQFF.

This clonotype turned up a few times. The chain links TRBV5-6 to TRBJ1-2, with D possibly being TRBD1 (6 bases). The ends were cut back, 4 bases at V and 7 bases at J, with 11 bases in the middle. The CDR3 contains 12 residues. Germline V lookup: CDR1 SGHDT, CDR2 YYEEEE. Written as DNA, the CDR3 is TGTGCCAGCAGCCCGCTGGGGGCTGGCTACACCTTC. Residues: CASSPLGAGYTF. The full variable domain, completed using reference TRBV5-6 and TRBJ1-2, is DAGVTQSPTHLIKTRGQQVTLRCSPKSGHDTVSWYQQALGQGPQFIFQYYEEEERQRGNFPDRFSGHQFPNYSSELNVNALLLGDSALYLCASSPLGAGYTFGSGTRLTVV.

V usage is TRBV7-7 and J usage is TRBJ1-6; D is ambiguous. The CDR3 consists of 13 residues. CDR1 SSHAT and CDR2 FNYEAQ come from the germline V gene (reference sequence). V was shortened by 5 bases and J by 8 bases, with 10 bases between the two germline ends. The CDR3 DNA reads as TGTGCCAGCAGCCGGTCCGTAGATTCACCCCTCCACTTT. Translating gives CASSRSVDSPLHF.

The chain has TRBV20-1 and TRBJ2-5; 9 bases are shared with TRBD2. The CDR3 spans 17 residues. Trimming cost V 3 bases and J 5 bases; bases outside gene matches: 16. The germline gives CDR1 DFQATT, CDR2 SNEGSKA (reference sequence). CDR3 amino acids: CSASPPGGGGAGETQYF. The DNA of the CDR3 is TGCAGTGCTAGCCCCCCCGGGGGCGGGGGGGCGGGGGAGACCCAGTACTTC.

In this sample, this clonotype turned up many times. This chain links TRBV7-6 with TRBJ2-1; D uncertain. Trimming cost V 5 bases and J 1 base, with 12 bases left between them. There are 15 residues in the CDR3. Germline CDR1 and CDR2: SGHVS and FNYEAQ. CDR3 loop: CASSPDLGSYNEQFF. CDR3 DNA: TGTGCCAGCAGCCCAGACCTCGGGTCCTACAATGAGCAGTTCTTC.

This clonotype has ten or more counts. The chain couples TRBV5-1 to TRBJ2-7, with D maybe TRBD2 (5 bases). The ends were cut back, 1 base at V and 1 base at J, with 9 bases in the middle. Germline CDR1 reads SGHRS; CDR2 reads YFSETQ. The CDR3 contains 14 residues. The CDR3 DNA reads TGCGCCAGCAGCTTGTGGACGGGGTCCTACGAGCAGTACTTC. Translating it yields CASSLWTGSYEQYF.

The V call is TRBV5-1, the J call TRBJ1-4; D gene unclear. Deletions cut 0 bases from V and 6 bases from J, with 9 bases between. CDR3 length: 14 amino acids. Per germline, CDR1 SGHRS and CDR2 YFSETQ. The CDR3 sequence is CASSLDRVDEKLFF. The CDR3 coding sequence is TGCGCCAGCAGCTTGGATAGGGTAGATGAAAAACTGTTTTTT.

V gene TRBV6-2 or TRBV6-3 combines with J gene TRBJ2-2; the D is unclear. The germline CDR1 and CDR2 sequences are MNHEY and SVGEGT. The V gene lost 2 bases and the J gene lost 3 bases, with 7 bases spanning the gap. The CDR3 sequence is 14 residues long. This chain's CDR3 is CASSYGVDTGELFF. In DNA form, the CDR3 reads TGTGCCAGCAGTTACGGGGTGGACACCGGGGAGCTGTTTTTT.

This clonotype was seen at least ten times. The gene calls are TRBV3-1 and TRBJ1-1; 7 nucleotides align to TRBD1. The CDR3 runs to 12 residues. The germline CDR1 and CDR2 sequences are LGHDT and YNNKEL (reference sequence). With 4 bases clipped from V and 10 bases from J, the junction kept 6 bases outside the gene matches. This CDR3 reads CASSLQGRGAFF. The DNA of the CDR3 is TGTGCCAGCAGCCTACAGGGGCGGGGAGCTTTCTTT.

This clonotype came up a few times. This sequence joins TRBV18 and TRBJ2-7; D call uncertain. V was shortened by 3 bases and J by 2 bases, with 17 bases between the two germline ends. CDR1 and CDR2 (germline): KGHSH, LQKENI. This CDR3 is built from 16 residues. The CDR3 spells CASSPRMSRTPYEQYF. The CDR3 nucleotides read TGTGCCAGCTCACCTCGAATGTCCAGGACCCCCTACGAGCAGTACTTC.

This clonotype was counted at least ten times. A junction end diverges from the germline sequence, so it may reflect a read error. The chain couples TRBV9 to TRBJ2-5; 10 positions agree with TRBD2. The germline V gene has CDR1 SGDLS and CDR2 YYNGEE. This CDR3 has 18 residues. CDR3 sequence: CASSVVVAGGRDQETHYF. CDR3 DNA: TGTGCCAGCAGCGTAGTCGTAGCGGGAGGCCGGGATCAAGAGACCCATTACTTC.

This clonotype has a count of ten or more. The chain has TRBV20-1 and TRBJ2-7; 7 bases match TRBD1. The CDR3 has 12 residues. Germline V gene lookup returns CDR1 DFQATT and CDR2 SNEGSKA (reference sequence). Unmatched junction bases numbered 4, after V lost 1 base and J lost 7 bases. The CDR3 spells CSARGQGREQYF. The CDR3 region has the DNA TGCAGTGCTAGAGGACAGGGTCGGGAGCAGTACTTC.

The chain couples TRBV10-2 to TRBJ2-7, with D hard to call. Germline V gene lookup returns CDR1 WSHSY and CDR2 SAAADI. The CDR3 consists of 14 residues. V lost 7 bases and J lost 4, with 17 bases in between. CDR3 protein: CASKRGVGRYEQYF. The CDR3 DNA sequence: TGCGCCAGCAAGAGAGGAGTTGGTAGGTACGAGCAGTACTTC.

The chain has TRBV29-1 and TRBJ2-3, with D perhaps matching TRBD1 (5 bases). V was pared by 6 bases and J by 1 base, with 14 bases between. CDR3 length: 14 amino acids. Germline CDR1 and CDR2: SQVTM and ANQGSEA. The DNA for the CDR3 is TGCAGCGTGATCACAGGTCATGGCACAGATACGCAGTATTTT. This translates into CSVITGHGTDTQYF.

This clonotype was observed at least ten times. J is TRBJ2-3 and V is TRBV6-4, with 7 bases identical to TRBD2. Germline V gene lookup returns CDR1 MRHNA and CDR2 SNTAGT. The CDR3 loop spans 16 amino acids. J lost 3 bases, V lost 0 bases, and 6 bases had no gene match. The DNA of the CDR3 is TGTGCCAGCAGTGACTCCCCGGGGGGAGGAACAGATACGCAGTATTTT. Amino acids: CASSDSPGGGTDTQYF.

This clonotype was seen a few times. The V call is TRBV7-9, the J call TRBJ1-4; the match to TRBD1 covers 7 bases. V shed 5 bases and J 8 bases; nucleotides not matched to a gene: 8. CDR1 is SEHNR, CDR2 FQNEAQ, per germline (reference sequence). This CDR3 region has 14 residues. CDR3 sequence (DNA): TGTGCCAGCAGCCCTGACAGGGTTAGGGAAAAACTGTTTTTT. Translating it yields CASSPDRVREKLFF.

V is TRBV2 and J is TRBJ2-1, with D hard to call. From germline, CDR1 is SNHLY and CDR2 FYNNEI. This CDR3 has 15 amino acids. V shed 8 bases and J shed 0 bases, with 14 bases lying between them. CDR3 sequence: CASCPQESSYNEQFF. Written as DNA, the CDR3 is TGTGCCAGCTGCCCCCAGGAGAGCTCCTACAATGAGCAGTTCTTC.

This clonotype was found many times. The chain couples TRBV6-2 or TRBV6-3 to TRBJ2-1, with D perhaps matching TRBD1 (6 bases). The germline gives CDR1 MNHEY, CDR2 SVGEGT. V lost 0 bases, J lost 8 bases, and 11 bases lay in between. CDR3 size: 14 residues. The CDR3 sequence: CASSYSGTPHEQFF. The CDR3, as DNA: TGTGCCAGCAGTTACTCCGGGACACCCCATGAGCAGTTCTTC.

This clonotype has ten or more counts. The V and J genes are TRBV4-1 and TRBJ2-1; D is undetermined. Looked up from germline, CDR1 is MGHRA and CDR2 is YSYEKL. V lost 1 base and J lost 1, with 14 bases in between. The CDR3 length is 17 residues. CDR3 sequence reads: CASSQGTGFGSYNEQFF. CDR3 coding DNA: TGCGCCAGCAGCCAAGGAACGGGTTTTGGTTCCTACAATGAGCAGTTCTTC.